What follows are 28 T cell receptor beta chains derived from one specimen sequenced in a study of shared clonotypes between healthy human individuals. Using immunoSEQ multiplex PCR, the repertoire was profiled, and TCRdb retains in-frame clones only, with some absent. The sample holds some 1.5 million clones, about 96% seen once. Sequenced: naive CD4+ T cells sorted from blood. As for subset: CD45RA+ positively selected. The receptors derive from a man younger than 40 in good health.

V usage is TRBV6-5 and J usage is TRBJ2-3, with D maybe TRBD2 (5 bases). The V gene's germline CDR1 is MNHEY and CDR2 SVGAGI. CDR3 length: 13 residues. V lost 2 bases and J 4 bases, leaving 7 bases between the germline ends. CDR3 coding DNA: TGTGCCAGCAGTTACGGACTGGCAGATACGCAGTATTTT. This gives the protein CASSYGLADTQYF.

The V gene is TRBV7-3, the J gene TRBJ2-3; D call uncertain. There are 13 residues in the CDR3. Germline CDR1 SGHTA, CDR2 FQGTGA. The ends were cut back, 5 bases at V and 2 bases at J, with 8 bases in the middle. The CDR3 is CASSLRITDTQYF. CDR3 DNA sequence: TGTGCCAGCAGCCTCCGGATCACAGATACGCAGTATTTT.

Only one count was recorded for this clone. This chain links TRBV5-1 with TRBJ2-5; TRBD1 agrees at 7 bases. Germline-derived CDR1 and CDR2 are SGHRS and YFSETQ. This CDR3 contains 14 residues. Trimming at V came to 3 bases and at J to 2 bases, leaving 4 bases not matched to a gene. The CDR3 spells CASSSQGTQETQYF. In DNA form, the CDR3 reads TGCGCCAGCAGCTCACAGGGGACACAAGAGACCCAGTACTTC.

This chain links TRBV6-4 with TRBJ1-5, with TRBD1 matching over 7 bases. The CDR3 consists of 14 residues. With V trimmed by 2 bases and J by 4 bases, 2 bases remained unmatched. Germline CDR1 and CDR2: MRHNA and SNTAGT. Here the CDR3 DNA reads TGTGCCAGCAGTGACCAGGGGGGTAATCAGCCCCAGCATTTT. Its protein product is CASSDQGGNQPQHF.

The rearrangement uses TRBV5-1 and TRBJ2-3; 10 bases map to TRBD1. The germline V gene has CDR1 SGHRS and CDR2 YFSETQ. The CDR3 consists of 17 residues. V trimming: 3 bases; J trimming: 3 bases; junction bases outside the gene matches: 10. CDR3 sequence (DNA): TGCGCCAGCAGCTCAAGTTCCCGGGACAGGGGAACAGATACGCAGTATTTT. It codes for CASSSSSRDRGTDTQYF.

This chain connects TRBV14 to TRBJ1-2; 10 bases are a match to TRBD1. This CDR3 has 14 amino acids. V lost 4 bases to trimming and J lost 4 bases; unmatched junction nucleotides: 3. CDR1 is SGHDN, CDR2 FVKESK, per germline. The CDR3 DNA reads TGTGCCAGCAGCCTTGGGACAGGGGCCTATGGCTACACCTTC. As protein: CASSLGTGAYGYTF.

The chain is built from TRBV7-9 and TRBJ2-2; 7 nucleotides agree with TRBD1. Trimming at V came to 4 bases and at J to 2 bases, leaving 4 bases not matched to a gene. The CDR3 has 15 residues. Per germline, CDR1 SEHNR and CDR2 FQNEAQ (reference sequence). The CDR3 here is CASSSGTANTGELFF. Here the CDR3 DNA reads TGTGCCAGCAGCTCCGGGACAGCAAACACCGGGGAGCTGTTTTTT.

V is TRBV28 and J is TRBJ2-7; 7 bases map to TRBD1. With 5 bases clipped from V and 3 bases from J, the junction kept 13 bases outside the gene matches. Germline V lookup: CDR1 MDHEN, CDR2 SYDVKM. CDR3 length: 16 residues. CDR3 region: CASSPRQGERGYEQYF. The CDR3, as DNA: TGTGCCAGCAGTCCCCGACAGGGAGAAAGGGGCTACGAGCAGTACTTC.

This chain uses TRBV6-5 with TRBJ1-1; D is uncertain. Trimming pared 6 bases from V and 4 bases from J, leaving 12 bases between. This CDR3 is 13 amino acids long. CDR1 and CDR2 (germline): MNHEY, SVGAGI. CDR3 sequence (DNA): TGTGCCAGCAGCCTAGTGAGCCCCACTGAAGCTTTCTTT. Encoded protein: CASSLVSPTEAFF.

The CDR3 DNA reads TGTGCCACCCAACCGTTGCGGAGGGGCACAGATACGCAGTATTTT. Residues: CATQPLRRGTDTQYF. The chain couples TRBV27 to TRBJ2-3; tentatively, D is TRBD2 (6 bases). In germline, CDR1 is MNHEY, CDR2 SMNVEV (reference sequence). This CDR3 is built from 15 residues. The germline V and J ends were trimmed by 10 bases and 1 base, with 18 bases remaining between them.

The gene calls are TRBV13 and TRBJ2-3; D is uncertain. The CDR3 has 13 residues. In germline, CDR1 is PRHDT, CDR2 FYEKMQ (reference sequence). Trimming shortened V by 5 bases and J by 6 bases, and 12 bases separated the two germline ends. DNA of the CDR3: TGTGCCAGCAGCCCTGCGCCTCCCGATACGCAGTATTTT. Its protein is CASSPAPPDTQYF.

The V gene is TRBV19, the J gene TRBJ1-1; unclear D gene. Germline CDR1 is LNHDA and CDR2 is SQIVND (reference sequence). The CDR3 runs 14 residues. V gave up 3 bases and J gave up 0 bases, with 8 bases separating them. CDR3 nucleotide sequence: TGTGCCAGTAGTATCCTGGGATTGAACACTGAAGCTTTCTTT. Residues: CASSILGLNTEAFF.

In nucleotides, the CDR3 is TGTGCCAGCAGCTTTGAAGTTGACTACTCTGGAAACACCATATATTTT. It specifies CASSFEVDYSGNTIYF. This chain links TRBV7-9 with TRBJ1-3, with D unresolved. Germline V gene lookup returns CDR1 SEHNR and CDR2 FQNEAQ (reference sequence). Trimming stripped 3 bases from V and 0 bases from J, with 12 bases between. The CDR3 has 16 amino acids.

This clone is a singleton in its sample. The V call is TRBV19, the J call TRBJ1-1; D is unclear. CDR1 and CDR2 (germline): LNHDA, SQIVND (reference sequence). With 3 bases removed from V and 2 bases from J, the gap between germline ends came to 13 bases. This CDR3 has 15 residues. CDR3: CASSIKGGENTEAFF. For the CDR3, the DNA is TGTGCCAGTAGTATTAAGGGCGGCGAAAACACTGAAGCTTTCTTT.

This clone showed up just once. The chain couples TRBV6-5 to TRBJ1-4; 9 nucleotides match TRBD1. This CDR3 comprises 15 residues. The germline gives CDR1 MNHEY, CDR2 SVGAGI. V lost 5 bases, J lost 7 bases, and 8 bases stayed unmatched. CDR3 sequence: CASSPWTGVSEKLFF. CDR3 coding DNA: TGTGCCAGCAGTCCTTGGACAGGGGTTTCTGAAAAACTGTTTTTT.

The chain's CDR3 is CASSLRTSVSYEQYF. DNA of the CDR3: TGTGCCAGCAGTTTACGGACTAGCGTGTCCTACGAGCAGTACTTC. The chain recombines TRBV27 with TRBJ2-7, with 9 positions matching TRBD2. The CDR3 contains 15 residues. The junction had 3 bases not matched to a gene; V was cut back by 2 bases and J by 1 base. Per the germline V gene, CDR1 is MNHEY and CDR2 is SMNVEV (reference sequence).

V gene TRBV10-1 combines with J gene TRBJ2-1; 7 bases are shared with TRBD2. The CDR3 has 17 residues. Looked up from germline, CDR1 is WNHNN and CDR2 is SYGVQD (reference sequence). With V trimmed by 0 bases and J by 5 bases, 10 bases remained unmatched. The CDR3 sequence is CASSESPLPLADNEQFF. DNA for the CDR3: TGCGCCAGCAGTGAGTCCCCACTACCTCTAGCGGACAATGAGCAGTTCTTC.

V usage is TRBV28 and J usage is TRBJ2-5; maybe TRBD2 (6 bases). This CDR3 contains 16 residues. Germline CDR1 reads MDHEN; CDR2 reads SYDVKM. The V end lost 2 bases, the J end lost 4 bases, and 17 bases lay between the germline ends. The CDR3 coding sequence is TGTGCCAGCAGTTTAAGGTCCGGGGGACGGGGAGAGACCCAGTACTTC. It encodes CASSLRSGGRGETQYF.

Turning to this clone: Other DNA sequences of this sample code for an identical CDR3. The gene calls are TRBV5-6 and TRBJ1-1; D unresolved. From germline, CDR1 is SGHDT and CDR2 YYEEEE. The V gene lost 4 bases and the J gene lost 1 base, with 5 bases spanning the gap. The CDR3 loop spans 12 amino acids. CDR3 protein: CASSGPNTEAFF. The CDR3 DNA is TGTGCCAGCAGCGGGCCGAACACTGAAGCTTTCTTT.

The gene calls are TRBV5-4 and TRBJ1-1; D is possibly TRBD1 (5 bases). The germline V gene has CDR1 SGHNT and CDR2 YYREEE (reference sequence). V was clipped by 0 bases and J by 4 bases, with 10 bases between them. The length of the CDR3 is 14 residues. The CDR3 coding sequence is TGTGCCAGCAGCTTGGAACGGGGGAGCACTGAAGCTTTCTTT. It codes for CASSLERGSTEAFF. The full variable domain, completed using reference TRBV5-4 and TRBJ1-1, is ETGVTQSPTHLIKTRGQQVTLRCSSQSGHNTVSWYQQALGQGPQFIFQYYREEENGRGNFPPRFSGLQFPNYSSELNVNALELDDSALYLCASSLERGSTEAFFGQGTRLTVV.

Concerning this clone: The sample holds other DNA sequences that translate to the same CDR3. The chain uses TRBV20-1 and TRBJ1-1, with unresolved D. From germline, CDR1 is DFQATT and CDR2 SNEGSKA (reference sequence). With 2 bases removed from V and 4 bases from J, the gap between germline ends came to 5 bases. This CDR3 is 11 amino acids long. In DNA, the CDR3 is TGCAGTGCTAGACTTGCCACTGAAGCTTTCTTT. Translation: CSARLATEAFF.

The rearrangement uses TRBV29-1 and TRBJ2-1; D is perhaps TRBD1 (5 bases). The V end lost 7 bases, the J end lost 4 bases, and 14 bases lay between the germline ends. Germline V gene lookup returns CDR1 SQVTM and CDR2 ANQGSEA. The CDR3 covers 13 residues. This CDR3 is CSGTKDHYNEQFF. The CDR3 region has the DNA TGCAGCGGGACAAAGGACCATTACAATGAGCAGTTCTTC.

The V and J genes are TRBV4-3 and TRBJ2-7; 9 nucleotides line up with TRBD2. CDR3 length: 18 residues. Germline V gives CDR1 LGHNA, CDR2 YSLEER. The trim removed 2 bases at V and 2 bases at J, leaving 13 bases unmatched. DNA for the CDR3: TGCGCCAGCAGCCAATACTTAAGTGGGTCTAGCGGGGCCTACGAGCAGTACTTC. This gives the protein CASSQYLSGSSGAYEQYF.

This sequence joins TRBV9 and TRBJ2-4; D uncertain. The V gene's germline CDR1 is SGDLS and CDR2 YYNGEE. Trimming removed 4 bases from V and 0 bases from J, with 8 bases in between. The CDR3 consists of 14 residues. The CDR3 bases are TGTGCCAGCAGCTTTGACCCAGCCAAAAACATTCAGTACTTC. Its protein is CASSFDPAKNIQYF.

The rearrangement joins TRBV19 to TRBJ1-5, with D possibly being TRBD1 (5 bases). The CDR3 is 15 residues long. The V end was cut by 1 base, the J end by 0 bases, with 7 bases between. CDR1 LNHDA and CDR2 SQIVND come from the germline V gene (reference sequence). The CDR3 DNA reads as TGTGCCAGTAGTATAGGGGGGGGTAGCAATCAGCCCCAGCATTTT. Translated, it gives CASSIGGGSNQPQHF. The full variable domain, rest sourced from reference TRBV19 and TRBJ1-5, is DGGITQSPKYLFRKEGQNVTLSCEQNLNHDAMYWYRQDPGQGLRLIYYSQIVNDFQKGDIAEGYSVSREKKESFPLTVTSAQKNPTAFYLCASSIGGGSNQPQHFGDGTRLSIL.

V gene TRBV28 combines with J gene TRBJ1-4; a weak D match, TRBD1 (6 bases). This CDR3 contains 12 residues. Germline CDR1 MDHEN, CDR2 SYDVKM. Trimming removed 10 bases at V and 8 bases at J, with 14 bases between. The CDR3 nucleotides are TGTGCCACCTCGGGGGCTTGGGAAAAACTGTTTTTT. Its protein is CATSGAWEKLFF.

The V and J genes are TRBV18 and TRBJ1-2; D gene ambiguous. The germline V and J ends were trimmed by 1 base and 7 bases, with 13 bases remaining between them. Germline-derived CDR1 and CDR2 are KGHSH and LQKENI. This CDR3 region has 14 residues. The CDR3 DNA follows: TGTGCCAGCTCACCACTCACAGTGGTTCGTGGCTACACCTTC. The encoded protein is CASSPLTVVRGYTF.

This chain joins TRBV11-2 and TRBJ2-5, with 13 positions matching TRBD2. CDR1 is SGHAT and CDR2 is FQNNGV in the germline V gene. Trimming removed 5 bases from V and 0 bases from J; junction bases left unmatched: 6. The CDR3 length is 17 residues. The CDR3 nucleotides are TGTGCCAGCAGCCCGGGGACTAGCGGGAACTACCAAGAGACCCAGTACTTC. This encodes CASSPGTSGNYQETQYF. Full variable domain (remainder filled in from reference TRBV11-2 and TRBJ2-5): EAGVAQSPRYKIIEKRQSVAFWCNPISGHATLYWYQQILGQGPKLLIQFQNNGVVDDSQLPKDRFSAERLKGVDSTLKIQPAKLEDSAVYLCASSPGTSGNYQETQYFGPGTRLLVL.